This T cell receptor (beta chain) was recorded in a study of spatial heterogeneity in lung cancer. TCRdb passed the 5' RACE reads through MiXCR, listing each CDR3 protein once. The table records fewer than 150,000 distinct CDR3 sequences, 11% of them present only once. This sample's time point: blood at routine non-recurrence follow-up after resection. Trimming removed 2 bases from V and 3 bases from J, with 10 bases in between. Per the germline V gene, CDR1 is GTSNPN and CDR2 is SVGIG (reference sequence). The CDR3 totals 13 residues. The sample here was PBMCs, taken at follow-up. This sequence originates from a female donor with early-stage non-small cell lung cancer. V and J are TRBV30 and TRBJ2-5; no clear D. The CDR3, as DNA: TGTGCCTGGAGTATGGACCTTAAAGAGACCCAGTACTTC. It is translated as CAWSMDLKETQYF.